The clone carrying this TCR beta chain was picked up a small number of times. This entry comes from a study of early T cells in non-severe SARS-CoV-2 infection. About the research overall: From unsorted whole blood, bulk RNA was sequenced, and the chains remained unpaired.

V shed 0 bases, J shed 5 bases, and the junction held 3 bases outside the gene matches. The CDR3 runs 13 residues. Germline V gene sequence: CDR1 DFQATT, CDR2 SNEGSKA (reference sequence). Separate cDNA molecules each had unique molecular identifiers attached to them. Each CDR3 protein is one row after TCRdb ran MiXCR on the 5' RACE reads. Of approximately 70,000 distinct CDR3 sequences listed, about 13% are singletons. The sample comprised whole blood. The sequence derives from an adult who was a healthcare worker with PCR-confirmed SARS-CoV-2 infection or an uninfected control (not recorded which). The chain combines TRBV20-1 with TRBJ2-5, with 7 positions matching TRBD2. The CDR3 DNA is TGCAGTGCTAGAGATCGCGGGAGTGAGACCCAGTACTTC. Encoded protein: CSARDRGSETQYF.